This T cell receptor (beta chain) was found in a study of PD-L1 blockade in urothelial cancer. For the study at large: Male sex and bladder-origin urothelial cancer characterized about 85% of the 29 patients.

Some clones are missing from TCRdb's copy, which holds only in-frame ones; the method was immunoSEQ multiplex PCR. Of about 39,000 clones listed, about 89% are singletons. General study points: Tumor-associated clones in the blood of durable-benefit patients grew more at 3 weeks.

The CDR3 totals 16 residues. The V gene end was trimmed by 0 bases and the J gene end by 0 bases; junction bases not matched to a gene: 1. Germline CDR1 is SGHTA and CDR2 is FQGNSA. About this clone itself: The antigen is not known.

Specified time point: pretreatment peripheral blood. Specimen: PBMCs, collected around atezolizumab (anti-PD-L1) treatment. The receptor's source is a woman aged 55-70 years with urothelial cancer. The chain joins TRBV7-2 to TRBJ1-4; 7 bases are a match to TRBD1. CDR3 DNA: TGTGCCAGCAGCTTAGCTGGGACAGCAACTAATGAAAAACTGTTTTTT. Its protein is CASSLAGTATNEKLFF. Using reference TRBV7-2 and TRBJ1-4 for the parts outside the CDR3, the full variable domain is GAGVSQSPSNKVTEKGKDVELRCDPISGHTALYWYRQSLGQGLEFLIYFQGNSAPDKSGLPSDRFSAERTGGSVSTLTIQRTQQEDSAVYLCASSLAGTATNEKLFFGSGTQLSVL.